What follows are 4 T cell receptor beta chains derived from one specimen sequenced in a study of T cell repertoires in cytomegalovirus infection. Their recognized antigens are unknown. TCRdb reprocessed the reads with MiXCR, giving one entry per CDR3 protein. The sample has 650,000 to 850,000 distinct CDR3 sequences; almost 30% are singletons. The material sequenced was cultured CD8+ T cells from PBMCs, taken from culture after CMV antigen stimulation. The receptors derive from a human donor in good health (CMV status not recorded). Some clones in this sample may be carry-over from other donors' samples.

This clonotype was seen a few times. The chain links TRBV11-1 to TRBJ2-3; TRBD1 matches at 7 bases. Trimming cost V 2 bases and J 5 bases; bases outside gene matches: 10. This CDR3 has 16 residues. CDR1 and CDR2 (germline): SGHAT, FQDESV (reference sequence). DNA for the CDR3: TGTGCCAGCAGCTTATTGGAGAGGGGGCCTGGAGATACGCAGTATTTT. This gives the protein CASSLLERGPGDTQYF.

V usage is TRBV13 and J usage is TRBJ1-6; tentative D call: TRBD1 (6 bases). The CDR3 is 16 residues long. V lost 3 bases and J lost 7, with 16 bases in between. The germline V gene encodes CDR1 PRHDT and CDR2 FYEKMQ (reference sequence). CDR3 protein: CASSLMGAKNNSPLHF. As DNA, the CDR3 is TGTGCCAGCAGCTTGATGGGGGCCAAAAACAATTCACCCCTCCACTTT.

The chain's CDR3 is CATWRDSGNTIYF. The CDR3 nucleotides are TGTGCCACCTGGCGGGACTCTGGAAACACCATATATTTT. V and J are TRBV7-9 and TRBJ1-3; no definite D call. With 10 bases removed from V and 0 bases from J, the gap between germline ends came to 10 bases. The CDR3 has 13 residues. CDR1 is SEHNR, CDR2 FQNEAQ, per germline (reference sequence).

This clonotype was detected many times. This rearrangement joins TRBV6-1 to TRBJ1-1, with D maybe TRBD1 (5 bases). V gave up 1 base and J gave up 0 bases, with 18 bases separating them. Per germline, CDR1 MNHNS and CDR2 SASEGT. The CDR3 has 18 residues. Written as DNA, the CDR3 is TGTGCCAGCAGTGAAGAGCCAGGAGAGTGGGGCATGAACACTGAAGCTTTCTTT. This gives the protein CASSEEPGEWGMNTEAFF.